The subject of this entry is one T cell receptor (beta chain). Its antigen is unknown. This record comes from a study of cytomegalovirus exposure and HLA in healthy donors. Primers included in the PCR were 60 Vbeta and 13 Jbeta primers. Repertoires were generated with immunoSEQ multiplex PCR, while TCRdb's copy carries only in-frame clones and drops some. The table lists approximately 190,000 clones, roughly 80% of them singletons, with around 0.8% in the top ten. The CDR3 is 13 residues long. Germline loops: CDR1 MNHEY, CDR2 SMNVEV (reference sequence). The V and J ends lost 7 bases and 1 base, in that order; junction bases with no gene match: 4. Notes on the study in general: Later analysis demonstrated an association between a missense DCLRE1C variant and TCR beta V- and J-gene trimming. The authors listed 150 to 200 TCR beta chains as cytomegalovirus-associated. There were a few CMV-associated chains whose specificity for CMV antigens was confirmed in vitro.

This TCR was recovered from a woman younger than 35 in good health and CMV-seronegative. V usage is TRBV27 and J usage is TRBJ2-7; 7 bases are a match to TRBD1. Sequences were obtained from PBMCs. Here the CDR3 DNA reads TGTGCCAGCATGTCGGGACAGTCCTACGAGCAGTACTTC. This codes for CASMSGQSYEQYF.